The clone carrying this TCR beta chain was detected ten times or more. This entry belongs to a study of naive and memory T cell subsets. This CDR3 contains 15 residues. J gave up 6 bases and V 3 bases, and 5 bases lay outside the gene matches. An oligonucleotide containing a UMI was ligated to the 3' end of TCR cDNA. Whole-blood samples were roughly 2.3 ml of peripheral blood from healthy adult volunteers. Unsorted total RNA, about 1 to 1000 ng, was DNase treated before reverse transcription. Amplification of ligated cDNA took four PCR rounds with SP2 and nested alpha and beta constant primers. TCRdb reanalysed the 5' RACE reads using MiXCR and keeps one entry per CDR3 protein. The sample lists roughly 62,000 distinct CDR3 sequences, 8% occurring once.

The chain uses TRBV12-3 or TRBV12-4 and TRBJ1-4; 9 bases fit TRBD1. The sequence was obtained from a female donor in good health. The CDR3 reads CASSFLGTGYEKLFF. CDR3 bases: TGTGCCAGCAGTTTTCTCGGGACAGGGTATGAAAAACTGTTTTTT.